This T cell receptor beta chain was found in a study of blood T cell repertoires in COVID-19. Study context: Sample material is recorded as cDNA or gDNA derived from T cells, B-cell-depleted T cells, or PBMCs.

Measured with immunoSEQ multiplex PCR; TCRdb has only the in-frame clones, and not every one. The sample lists 180,000 or so clones; roughly 83% were seen once. The sequenced material came from PBMCs or T cells enriched from blood (not recorded which). The sequence derives from a woman aged 45-65 years who had recovered from COVID-19.

The CDR3 protein is CASSPGGGQPQHF. For the CDR3, the DNA is TGTGCCAGCAGCCCCGGGGGAGGTCAGCCCCAGCATTTT. The chain links TRBV7-2 to TRBJ1-5; tentatively, D is TRBD1 (5 bases). The CDR3 consists of 13 residues. V lost 5 bases and J lost 6, with 11 bases in between. The germline V gene encodes CDR1 SGHTA and CDR2 FQGNSA.